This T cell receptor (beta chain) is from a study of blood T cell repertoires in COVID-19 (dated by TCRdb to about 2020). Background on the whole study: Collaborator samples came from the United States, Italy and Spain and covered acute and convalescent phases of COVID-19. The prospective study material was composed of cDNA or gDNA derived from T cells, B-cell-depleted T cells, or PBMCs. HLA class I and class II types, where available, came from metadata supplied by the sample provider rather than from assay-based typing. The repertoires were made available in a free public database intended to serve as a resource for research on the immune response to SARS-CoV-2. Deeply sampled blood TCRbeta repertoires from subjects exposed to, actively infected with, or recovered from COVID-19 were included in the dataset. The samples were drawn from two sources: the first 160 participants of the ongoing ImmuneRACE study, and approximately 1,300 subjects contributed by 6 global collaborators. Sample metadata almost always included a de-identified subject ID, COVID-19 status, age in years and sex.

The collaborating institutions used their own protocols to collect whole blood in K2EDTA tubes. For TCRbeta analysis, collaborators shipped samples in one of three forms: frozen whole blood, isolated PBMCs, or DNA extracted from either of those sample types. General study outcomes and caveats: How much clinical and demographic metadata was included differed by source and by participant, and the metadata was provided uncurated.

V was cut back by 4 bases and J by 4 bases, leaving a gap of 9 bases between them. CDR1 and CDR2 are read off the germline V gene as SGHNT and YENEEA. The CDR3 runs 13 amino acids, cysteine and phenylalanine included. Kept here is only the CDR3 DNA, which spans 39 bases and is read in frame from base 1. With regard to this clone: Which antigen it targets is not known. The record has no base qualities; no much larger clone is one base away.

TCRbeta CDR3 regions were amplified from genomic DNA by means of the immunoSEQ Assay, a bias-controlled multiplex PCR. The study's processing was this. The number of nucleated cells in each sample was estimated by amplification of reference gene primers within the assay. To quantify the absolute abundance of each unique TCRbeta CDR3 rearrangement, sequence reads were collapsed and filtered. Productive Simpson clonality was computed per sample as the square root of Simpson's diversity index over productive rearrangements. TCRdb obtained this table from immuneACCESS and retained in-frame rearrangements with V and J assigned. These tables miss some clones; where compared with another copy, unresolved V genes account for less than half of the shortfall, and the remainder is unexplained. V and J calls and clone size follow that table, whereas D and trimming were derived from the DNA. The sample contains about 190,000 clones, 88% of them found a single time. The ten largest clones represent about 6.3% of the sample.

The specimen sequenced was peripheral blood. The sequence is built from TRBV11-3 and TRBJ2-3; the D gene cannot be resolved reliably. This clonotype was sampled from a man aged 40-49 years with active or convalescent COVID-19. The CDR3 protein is CASSSPNSDTQYF. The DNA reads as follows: TGTGCCAGCAGCTCCCCCAATTCAGATACGCAGTATTTT.